This T cell receptor (beta chain) was identified in a study of T cell repertoires in cytomegalovirus infection. Whole-study context: Public TCR beta signatures were indicative of both CMV infection and a matching HLA type.

With 3 bases removed from V and 10 bases from J, the gap between germline ends came to 14 bases. The germline V gene has CDR1 SNHLY and CDR2 FYNNEI. The CDR3 has 13 residues. Whole-study results and caveats: CMV carriers having the relevant HLA were flagged by cumulative public TCR beta family frequency. Dominant in the ex vivo response were TCR beta clonotypes restricted by HLA-C and specific for CMV.

TCRdb called the reads again in MiXCR, with one record for every CDR3 protein. The data contain roughly 990,000 distinct CDR3 sequences, 30% to 40% of them singletons. In its sample, this clonotype was seen a few times. The antigen is undetermined. This TCR derives from a human donor in good health (CMV status not recorded). Some clones in this sample may be carry-over from other donors' samples. This rearrangement joins TRBV2 to TRBJ2-3; D might be TRBD2 (5 bases). This sample comprised cultured CD8+ T cells from PBMCs, obtained from culture after CMV antigen stimulation. The CDR3 region is CASSDGSVVAQYF. In DNA, the CDR3 is TGTGCCAGCAGTGATGGGAGCGTGGTAGCGCAGTATTTT.